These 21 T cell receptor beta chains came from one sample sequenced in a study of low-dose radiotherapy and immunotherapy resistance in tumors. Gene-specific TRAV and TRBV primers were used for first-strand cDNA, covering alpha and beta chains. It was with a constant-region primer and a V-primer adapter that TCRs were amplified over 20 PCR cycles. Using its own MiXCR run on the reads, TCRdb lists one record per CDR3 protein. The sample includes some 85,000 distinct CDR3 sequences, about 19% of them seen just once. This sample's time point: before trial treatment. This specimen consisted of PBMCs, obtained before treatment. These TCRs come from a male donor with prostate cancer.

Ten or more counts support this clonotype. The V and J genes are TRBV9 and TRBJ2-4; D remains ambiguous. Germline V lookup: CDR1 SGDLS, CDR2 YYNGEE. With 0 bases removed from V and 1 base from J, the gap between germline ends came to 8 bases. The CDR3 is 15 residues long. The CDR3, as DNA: TGTGCCAGCAGCGTAGCTGGAGCGGCCAAAAACATTCAGTACTTC. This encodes CASSVAGAAKNIQYF.

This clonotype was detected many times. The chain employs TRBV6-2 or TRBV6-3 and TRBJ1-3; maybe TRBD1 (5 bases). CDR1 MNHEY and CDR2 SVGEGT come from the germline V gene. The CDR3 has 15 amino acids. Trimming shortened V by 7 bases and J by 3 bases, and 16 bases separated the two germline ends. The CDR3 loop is CASTSRGNNGNTIYF. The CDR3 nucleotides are TGTGCCAGCACTTCCCGGGGCAACAATGGAAACACCATATATTTT.

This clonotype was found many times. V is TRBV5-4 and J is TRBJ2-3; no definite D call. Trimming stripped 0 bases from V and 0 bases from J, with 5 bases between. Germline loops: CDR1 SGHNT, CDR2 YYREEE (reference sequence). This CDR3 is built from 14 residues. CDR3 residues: CASSLAGSTDTQYF. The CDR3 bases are TGTGCCAGCAGCTTGGCCGGAAGCACAGATACGCAGTATTTT.

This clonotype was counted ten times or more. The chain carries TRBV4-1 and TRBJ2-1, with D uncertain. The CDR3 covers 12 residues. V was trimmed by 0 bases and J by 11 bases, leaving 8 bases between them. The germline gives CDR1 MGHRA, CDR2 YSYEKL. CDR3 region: CASSQDPGKQFF. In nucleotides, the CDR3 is TGCGCCAGCAGCCAAGATCCCGGAAAGCAGTTCTTC.

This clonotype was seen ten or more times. DNA of the CDR3: TGCAGCGTTGAAGATCAAAAGCGGGACAGCCCTACCTTC. Translating it yields CSVEDQKRDSPTF. The chain employs TRBV29-1 and TRBJ1-2; 7 nucleotides agree with TRBD1. The germline V gene encodes CDR1 SQVTM and CDR2 ANQGSEA. The CDR3 is 13 residues long. V shed 0 bases and J 14 bases; nucleotides not matched to a gene: 12.

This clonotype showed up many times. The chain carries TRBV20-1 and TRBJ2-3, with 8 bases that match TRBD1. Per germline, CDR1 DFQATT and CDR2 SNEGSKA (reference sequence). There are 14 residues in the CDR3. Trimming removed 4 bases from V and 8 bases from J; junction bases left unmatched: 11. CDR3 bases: TGCAGTGCTAAGCTGGACAGGGCGATCGGTACGCAGTATTTT. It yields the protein CSAKLDRAIGTQYF.

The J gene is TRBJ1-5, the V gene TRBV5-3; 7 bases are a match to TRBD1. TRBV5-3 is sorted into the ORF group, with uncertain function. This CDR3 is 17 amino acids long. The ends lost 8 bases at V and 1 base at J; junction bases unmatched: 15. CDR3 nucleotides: TGTGCCAGCAGCCTTACAGGGGTAGAGTCGAGCAATCAGCCCCAGCATTTT. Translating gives CASSLTGVESSNQPQHF.

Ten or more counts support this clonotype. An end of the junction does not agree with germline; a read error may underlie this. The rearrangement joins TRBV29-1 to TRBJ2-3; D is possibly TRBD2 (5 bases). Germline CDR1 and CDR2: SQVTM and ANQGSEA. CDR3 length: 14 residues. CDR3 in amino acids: CSIDRSASTDTQYF. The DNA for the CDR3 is TGCAGCATTGACCGTAGCGCGAGCACAGATACGCAGTATTTT.

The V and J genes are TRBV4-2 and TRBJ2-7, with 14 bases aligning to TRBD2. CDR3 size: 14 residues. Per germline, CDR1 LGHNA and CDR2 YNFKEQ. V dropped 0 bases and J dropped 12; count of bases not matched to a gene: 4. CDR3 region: CASSQETSGRAWYF. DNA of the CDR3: TGTGCCAGCAGCCAAGAGACTAGCGGGAGGGCCTGGTACTTC.

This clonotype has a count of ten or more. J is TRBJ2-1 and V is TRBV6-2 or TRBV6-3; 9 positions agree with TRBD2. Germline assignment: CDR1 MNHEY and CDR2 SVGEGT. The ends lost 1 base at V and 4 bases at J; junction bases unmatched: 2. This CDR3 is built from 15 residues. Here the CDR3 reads CASSYLGLAYNEQFF. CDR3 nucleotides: TGTGCCAGCAGTTACTTAGGACTAGCGTACAATGAGCAGTTCTTC.

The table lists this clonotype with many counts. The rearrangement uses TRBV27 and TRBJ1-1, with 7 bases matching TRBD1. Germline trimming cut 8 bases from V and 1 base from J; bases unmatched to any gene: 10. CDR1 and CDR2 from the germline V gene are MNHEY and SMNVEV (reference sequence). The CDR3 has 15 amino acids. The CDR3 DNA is TGTGCCAGCCTTGATCCGGGACAGAGGAACACTGAAGCTTTCTTT. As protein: CASLDPGQRNTEAFF.

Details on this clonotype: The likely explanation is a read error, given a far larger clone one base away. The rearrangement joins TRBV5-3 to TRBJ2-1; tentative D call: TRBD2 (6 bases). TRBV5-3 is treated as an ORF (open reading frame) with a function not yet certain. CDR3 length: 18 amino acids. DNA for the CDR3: TGTGCCAGCAGCTCGCACGGAGGTAGCGGAGGCTCCTACAATGAGCAGTTCTTC. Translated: CASSSHGGSGGSYNEQFF.

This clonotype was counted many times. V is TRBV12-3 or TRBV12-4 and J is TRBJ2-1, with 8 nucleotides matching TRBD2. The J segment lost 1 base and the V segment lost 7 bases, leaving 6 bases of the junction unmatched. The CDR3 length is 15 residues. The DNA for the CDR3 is TGTGCCAGCACCAATAGCGGGGCATCCTACAATGAGCAGTTCTTC. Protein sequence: CASTNSGASYNEQFF.

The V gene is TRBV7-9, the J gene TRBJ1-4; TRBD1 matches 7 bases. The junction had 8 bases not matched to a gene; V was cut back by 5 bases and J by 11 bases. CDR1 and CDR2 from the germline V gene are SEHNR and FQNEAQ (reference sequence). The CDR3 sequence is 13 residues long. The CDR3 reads CASSALTGVKLFF. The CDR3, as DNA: TGTGCCAGCAGCGCCCTTACAGGGGTGAAACTGTTTTTT.

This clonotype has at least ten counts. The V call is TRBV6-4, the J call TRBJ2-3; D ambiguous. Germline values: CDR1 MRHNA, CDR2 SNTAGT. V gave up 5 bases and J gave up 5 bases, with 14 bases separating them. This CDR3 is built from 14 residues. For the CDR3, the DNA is TGTGCCAGCAGTAACGGCGTCCCGGGAGATACGCAGTATTTT. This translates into CASSNGVPGDTQYF.

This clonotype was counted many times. CDR3: CASSHDGGVNYGYTF. CDR3 bases: TGCGCCAGCAGCCACGACGGAGGTGTTAACTATGGCTACACCTTC. The V call is TRBV5-1, the J call TRBJ1-2; D ambiguous. Germline loops: CDR1 SGHRS, CDR2 YFSETQ. This CDR3 is 15 amino acids long. Trimming pared 4 bases from V and 1 base from J, leaving 14 bases between.

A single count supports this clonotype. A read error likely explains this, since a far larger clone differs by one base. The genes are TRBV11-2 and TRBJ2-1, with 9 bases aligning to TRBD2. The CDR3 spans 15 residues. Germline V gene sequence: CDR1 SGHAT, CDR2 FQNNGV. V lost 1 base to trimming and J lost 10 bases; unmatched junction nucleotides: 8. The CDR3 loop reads CASSLASSGAYEQFF. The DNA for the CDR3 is TGTGCCAGCAGCTTAGCCTCTAGCGGGGCATACGAGCAGTTCTTC.

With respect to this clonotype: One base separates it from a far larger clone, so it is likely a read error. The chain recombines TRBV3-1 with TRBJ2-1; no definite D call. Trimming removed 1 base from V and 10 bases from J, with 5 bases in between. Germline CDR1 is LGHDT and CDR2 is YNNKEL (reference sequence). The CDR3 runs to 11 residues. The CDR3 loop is CASSQAHEQFF. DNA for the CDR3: TGTGCCAGCAGCCAAGCCCACGAGCAGTTCTTC.

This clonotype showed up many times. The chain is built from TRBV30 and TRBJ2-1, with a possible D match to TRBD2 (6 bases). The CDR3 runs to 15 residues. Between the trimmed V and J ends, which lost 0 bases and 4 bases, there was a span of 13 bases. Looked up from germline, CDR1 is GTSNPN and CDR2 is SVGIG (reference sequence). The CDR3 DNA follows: TGTGCCTGGAGTGTACGGGGGTCCTATTACAATGAGCAGTTCTTC. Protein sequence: CAWSVRGSYYNEQFF.

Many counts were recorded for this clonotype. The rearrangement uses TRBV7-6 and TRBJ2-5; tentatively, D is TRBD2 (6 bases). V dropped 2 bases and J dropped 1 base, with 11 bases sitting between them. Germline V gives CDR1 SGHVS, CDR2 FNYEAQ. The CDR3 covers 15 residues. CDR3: CASSLNRRAQETQYF. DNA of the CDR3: TGTGCCAGCAGCTTAAACAGGAGGGCCCAAGAGACCCAGTACTTC.

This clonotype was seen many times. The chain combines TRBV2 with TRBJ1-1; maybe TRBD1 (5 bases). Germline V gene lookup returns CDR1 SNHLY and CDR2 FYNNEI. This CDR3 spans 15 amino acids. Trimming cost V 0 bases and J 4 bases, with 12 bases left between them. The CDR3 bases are TGTGCCAGCAGTGAAGCTTGGGGGGTTGGCACTGAAGCTTTCTTT. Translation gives CASSEAWGVGTEAFF. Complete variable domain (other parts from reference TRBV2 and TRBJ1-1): EPEVTQTPSHQVTQMGQEVILRCVPISNHLYFYWYRQILGQKVEFLVSFYNNEISEKSEIFDDQFSVERPDGSNFTLKIRSTKLEDSAMYFCASSEAWGVGTEAFFGQGTRLTVV.